This record looks at one TCR beta chain sequence and its context. TCRdb re-analysed the RT-PCR reads in MiXCR, keeping a single row per CDR3 protein. The repertoire holds approximately 720,000 distinct CDR3 sequences, with 13% to 15% as singletons. The receptor was isolated from a female donor in good health, serving as a healthy control. The sequenced material came from memory CD4+ T cells from blood.

CDR3 coding DNA: TGTGCCAGCAGGGTCCCAGGGACGAACACTGAAGCTTTCTTT. Its protein is CASRVPGTNTEAFF. The chain employs TRBV6-6 and TRBJ1-1; maybe TRBD1 (5 bases). The germline V gene encodes CDR1 MNHNY and CDR2 SVGAGI (reference sequence). This CDR3 spans 14 amino acids. Trimming removed 6 bases from V and 1 base from J, with 12 bases in between.